These 26 T cell receptor beta chains were all obtained from the same sample, sequenced in a study of T cell repertoires in cytomegalovirus infection. From the reads, TCRdb called clonotypes with MiXCR, one entry per CDR3 protein. The repertoire consists of some 150,000 distinct CDR3 sequences, with 23% occurring once and the leading ten covering approximately 11%. The sequenced sample was PBMCs. The receptors come from a human donor in good health (CMV status not recorded). Some clones in this sample may be carry-over from other donors' samples.

This clonotype was seen only a few times. The rearrangement joins TRBV15 to TRBJ1-1, with D possibly matching TRBD1 (5 bases). Germline CDR1 and CDR2: LNHNV and YYDKDF (reference sequence). The ends were cut back, 0 bases at V and 2 bases at J, with 10 bases in the middle. The CDR3 is 15 residues long. The CDR3 nucleotides are TGTGCCACCAGCAGAGATTTACAGGTTAACACTGAAGCTTTCTTT. This gives the protein CATSRDLQVNTEAFF.

This clonotype was seen repeatedly, ten times or more. The J gene is TRBJ1-5, the V gene TRBV7-8; tentative D call: TRBD1 (5 bases). This CDR3 has 18 amino acids. V was trimmed by 2 bases and J by 5 bases, leaving 22 bases between them. Germline V gives CDR1 SGHVS, CDR2 FQNEAQ. The DNA of the CDR3 is TGTGCCAGCAGCTTATGGGGCGTCGCATTAGGGCGGGATCAGCCCCAGCATTTT. Residues: CASSLWGVALGRDQPQHF.

V gene TRBV15 combines with J gene TRBJ2-3; 10 bases align to TRBD1. V trimming: 5 bases; J trimming: 4 bases; junction bases outside the gene matches: 6. Per germline, CDR1 LNHNV and CDR2 YYDKDF (reference sequence). This CDR3 region has 15 residues. The CDR3 bases are TGTGCCACCAGCCCCCGGACAGGGGGAGCAGATACGCAGTATTTT. Translating gives CATSPRTGGADTQYF.

This clonotype was found many times. This chain links TRBV7-9 with TRBJ2-7; either TRBD1 or TRBD2 may supply D (5 bases each). Trimming left V 5 bases short and J 7 bases short, with 12 bases between. The germline CDR1 and CDR2 sequences are SEHNR and FQNEAQ (reference sequence). The CDR3 has 12 residues. CDR3 sequence reads: CASSPLGAEQYF. Written as DNA, the CDR3 is TGTGCCAGCAGCCCTCTCGGGGCGGAGCAGTACTTC.

This chain connects TRBV7-9 to TRBJ2-3; D ambiguous. The CDR3 length is 11 residues. The germline gives CDR1 SEHNR, CDR2 FQNEAQ (reference sequence). Trimming cost V 3 bases and J 5 bases, with 3 bases left between them. The CDR3 sequence is CASSFQDTQYF. The CDR3 region has the DNA TGTGCCAGCAGCTTTCAAGATACGCAGTATTTT.

This clonotype was found a few times. This chain connects TRBV4-1 to TRBJ2-2, with D maybe TRBD1 (5 bases). Germline values: CDR1 MGHRA, CDR2 YSYEKL. The CDR3 has 14 amino acids. V lost 3 bases, J lost 3 bases, and 8 bases lay in between. CDR3 nucleotide sequence: TGCGCCAGCAGCCATGCAGGGTACACCGGGGAGCTGTTTTTT. This encodes CASSHAGYTGELFF.

The chain has TRBV19 and TRBJ1-5, with unresolved D. V was trimmed by 3 bases and J by 1 base, leaving 10 bases between them. Germline V gives CDR1 LNHDA, CDR2 SQIVND (reference sequence). CDR3 length: 15 amino acids. The CDR3 reads CASSITPYSNQPQHF. CDR3 DNA sequence: TGTGCCAGTAGTATTACACCCTACAGCAATCAGCCCCAGCATTTT.

The J gene is TRBJ1-2, the V gene TRBV28, with D possibly being TRBD1 (6 bases). The CDR3 has 16 residues. Looked up from germline, CDR1 is MDHEN and CDR2 is SYDVKM. V lost 1 base, J lost 6 bases, and 18 bases lay in between. CDR3 DNA: TGTGCCAGCAGTTTATTCTCACGGGGGGGGCGGAATGGCTACACCTTC. The encoded protein is CASSLFSRGGRNGYTF.

The J gene is TRBJ1-1, the V gene TRBV2; D is ambiguous. Germline V CDR1 and CDR2: SNHLY, FYNNEI. V was trimmed by 3 bases and J by 4 bases, leaving 6 bases between them. The CDR3 sequence is 12 residues long. DNA for the CDR3: TGTGCCAGCAGTGAGCAAGGCACTGAAGCTTTCTTT. It translates to CASSEQGTEAFF.

By sample fraction, this clonotype is medium-sized. This sequence joins TRBV7-8 and TRBJ2-2; no definite D call. CDR3 size: 13 residues. CDR1 is SGHVS and CDR2 is FQNEAQ in the germline V gene. V lost 0 bases, J lost 7 bases, and 6 bases lay in between. Here the CDR3 reads CASSLAGYGELFF. The CDR3 DNA is TGTGCCAGCAGCTTAGCGGGGTACGGGGAGCTGTTTTTT.

Ten or more counts support this clonotype. V is TRBV7-2 and J is TRBJ1-4; D not resolved. V lost 2 bases and J 0 bases, leaving 7 bases between the germline ends. This CDR3 is built from 15 residues. Germline values: CDR1 SGHTA, CDR2 FQGNSA. The CDR3 DNA follows: TGTGCCAGCAGCTTAATTCCAGCAACTAATGAAAAACTGTTTTTT. It encodes CASSLIPATNEKLFF.

This clonotype was detected many times. The chain links TRBV19 to TRBJ2-1; TRBD1 aligns across 10 bases. This CDR3 has 11 amino acids. Germline V gene sequence: CDR1 LNHDA, CDR2 SQIVND (reference sequence). This CDR3 reads CGTGGFNEQFF. The DNA of the CDR3 is TGTGGGACAGGGGGATTCAATGAGCAGTTCTTC. The full variable domain, in which reference TRBV19 and TRBJ2-1 provide the parts outside the CDR3, is DGGITQSPKYLFRKEGQNVTLSCEQNLNHDAMYWYRQDPGQGLRLIYYSQIVNDFQKGDIAEGYSVSREKKESFPLTVTSAQKNPTAFYLCGTGGFNEQFFGPGTRLTVL.

This clonotype turned up a few times. CDR3 nucleotides: TGTGCCAGCAGGAGGTCCGGGACAGGGAGAGGCTACACCTTC. This codes for CASRRSGTGRGYTF. The chain employs TRBV28 and TRBJ1-2; 9 positions match TRBD1. V dropped 6 bases and J dropped 8; count of bases not matched to a gene: 10. Germline V lookup: CDR1 MDHEN, CDR2 SYDVKM. The CDR3 runs 14 residues.

The sample holds one count of this clonotype. This sequence joins TRBV28 and TRBJ2-1; D uncertain. The CDR3 is made up of 13 amino acids. Germline V gene sequence: CDR1 MDHEN, CDR2 SYDVKM. Trimming pared 3 bases from V and 8 bases from J, leaving 11 bases between. This chain's CDR3 is CASSFSSSYEQFF. The CDR3 DNA is TGTGCCAGCAGTTTCAGTAGTTCTTATGAGCAGTTCTTC.

In this sample, this clonotype turned up a few times. This chain uses TRBV12-3 or TRBV12-4 with TRBJ1-2; 9 bases are shared with TRBD1. The CDR3 is made up of 19 amino acids. V lost 5 bases and J lost 4; bases outside the gene matches: 20. CDR3 sequence reads: CASSPPFLWDREGGYGYTF. CDR3 in DNA: TGTGCCAGCAGTCCTCCTTTCCTATGGGACAGGGAGGGTGGCTATGGCTACACCTTC.

A few counts support this clonotype. V usage is TRBV20-1 and J usage is TRBJ1-4, with D maybe TRBD1 (5 bases). This CDR3 is built from 14 residues. V dropped 6 bases and J dropped 4 bases, with 15 bases sitting between them. Germline lookup yields CDR1 DFQATT and CDR2 SNEGSKA (reference sequence). Written as DNA, the CDR3 is TGCAGTGCGGCACAGGCCGGGGGTAATGAAAAACTGTTTTTT. Residues: CSAAQAGGNEKLFF.

The sample holds a few counts of this clonotype. The rearrangement joins TRBV28 to TRBJ2-3; 8 nucleotides align to TRBD1. The germline CDR1 and CDR2 sequences are MDHEN and SYDVKM. This CDR3 has 14 residues. J was trimmed by 5 bases and V by 3 bases; bases with no gene match: 4. The chain's CDR3 is CASSFSRGQDTQYF. CDR3 in DNA: TGTGCCAGCAGTTTTTCCAGGGGGCAAGATACGCAGTATTTT.

This clonotype was counted at least ten times. The chain joins TRBV12-3 or TRBV12-4 to TRBJ2-7, with D uncertain. The CDR3 contains 13 residues. V lost 1 base to trimming and J lost 7 bases, with 11 bases between them. The CDR3 DNA sequence: TGTGCCAGCAGTTTAGATCCCAGGATTGAGCAGTACTTC. This gives the protein CASSLDPRIEQYF.

V gene TRBV11-1 combines with J gene TRBJ2-3, with D possibly being TRBD2 (6 bases). Germline loops: CDR1 SGHAT, CDR2 FQDESV (reference sequence). CDR3 size: 15 residues. V gave up 3 bases and J gave up 0 bases, with 10 bases separating them. CDR3 DNA: TGTGCCAGCAGCTTCGGGCGGGGTAGCACAGATACGCAGTATTTT. Translation gives CASSFGRGSTDTQYF.

This clonotype showed up many times. The junction does not match germline at one end; this may be a read error. The chain recombines TRBV7-2 with TRBJ1-1; D ambiguous. The CDR3 is 10 amino acids. Germline V gene lookup returns CDR1 SGHTA and CDR2 FQGNSA. The CDR3: CASSLMPPLF. CDR3 nucleotide sequence: TGTGCCAGCAGCTTAATGCCCCCTTTGTTT.

The rearrangement joins TRBV12-3 or TRBV12-4 to TRBJ2-6; D gene unclear. CDR3 size: 14 residues. V was cut by 7 bases and J by 0 bases, with 7 bases left in between. This CDR3 is CASNSVSGANVLTF. The CDR3 DNA reads as TGTGCCAGCAACAGCGTCTCTGGGGCCAACGTCCTGACTTTC.

This clonotype showed up many times. The chain links TRBV7-3 to TRBJ2-1; maybe TRBD2 (5 bases). Per the germline V gene, CDR1 is SGHTA and CDR2 is FQGTGA. Trimming pared 2 bases from V and 0 bases from J, leaving 11 bases between. This CDR3 is built from 16 residues. CDR3 residues: CASSLGRTLSYNEQFF. The CDR3 nucleotides read TGTGCCAGCAGCTTAGGCAGGACTCTCTCCTACAATGAGCAGTTCTTC.

J is TRBJ2-5 and V is TRBV20-1, with D unclear. Trimming cost V 3 bases and J 5 bases, with 7 bases left between them. Germline lookup yields CDR1 DFQATT and CDR2 SNEGSKA (reference sequence). The CDR3 runs to 11 residues. The CDR3 here is CSARSRETQYF. In nucleotides, the CDR3 is TGCAGTGCTAGGAGCCGTGAGACCCAGTACTTC.

The chain uses TRBV7-8 and TRBJ2-7; perhaps D is TRBD1 or TRBD2 (6 bases each). The germline V and J ends were trimmed by 5 bases and 4 bases, with 15 bases remaining between them. This CDR3 is 14 amino acids long. Germline V CDR1 and CDR2: SGHVS, FQNEAQ. Written as DNA, the CDR3 is TGTGCCAGCAGCGCGGGACATGGGGCGTACGAGCAGTACTTC. It yields the protein CASSAGHGAYEQYF.

The chain links TRBV28 to TRBJ1-1, with D uncertain. Trimming left V 0 bases short and J 3 bases short, with 8 bases between. Germline V gene data show CDR1 as MDHEN and CDR2 as SYDVKM. The CDR3 contains 14 residues. DNA for the CDR3: TGTGCCAGCAGTTTATGGGGAGAGGACACTGAAGCTTTCTTT. As protein: CASSLWGEDTEAFF.

This clonotype was counted only a few times. Here the CDR3 reads CSAPRRGLAGGPYNEQFF. CDR3 DNA sequence: TGCAGTGCTCCCCGTAGGGGACTAGCGGGGGGCCCATACAATGAGCAGTTCTTC. The rearrangement joins TRBV20-1 to TRBJ2-1; 15 bases are shared with TRBD2. The CDR3 has 18 residues. Trimming took 5 bases from V and 4 from J; bases not matched to a gene: 12. The germline gives CDR1 DFQATT, CDR2 SNEGSKA (reference sequence).